This note documents a single TCR beta chain sequence. The sample comes from a study of blood T cell repertoires in COVID-19. As originally analysed: Counts of nucleated cells, estimated from reference gene primer amplification, were obtained. TCRdb keeps only in-frame clones here, not all; method: immunoSEQ multiplex PCR. V and J calls and clone size are as listed in that table; D and trimming were resolved from the DNA. The repertoire holds fewer than 500,000 clones, with around 91% as singletons. Participants reported their clinical history, and cohort assignment relied on those reports. Either two negative PCRs, clearance, or symptom resolution qualified Cohort 3 donors as recovered. Germline values: CDR1 SGDLS, CDR2 YYNGEE. V dropped 3 bases and J dropped 8 bases, with 18 bases sitting between them. This CDR3 is 15 amino acids long.

This sequence originates from a man aged 25 to 40 who had recovered from COVID-19. Sequencing was done on a sample of PBMCs or T cells enriched from blood (not recorded which). The genes are TRBV9 and TRBJ2-1; no clear D gene. The CDR3 loop is CASSDTSRTPYEQFF. The CDR3 bases are TGTGCCAGCAGCGACACCTCTAGAACCCCCTATGAGCAGTTCTTC.